This T cell receptor (beta chain) was sequenced in a study of T-cell reconstitution after alpha-beta-depleted transplantation in children. Unique molecular identifiers were used in preparing the TCRbeta library. Using its own MiXCR run on the PCR reads, TCRdb lists one record per CDR3 protein. The sample consists of around 94,000 distinct CDR3 sequences, 6% to 9% of them appearing once. This clonotype was seen a few times. As yet, its antigen is unknown. Broader study findings: At around two months after transplant, the alpha-beta T cells were reportedly derived from several hundred expanded clones that came from non-depleted graft cells. At day 60, the high TCRbeta diversity found in some patients originated from recipient T cells and thymic progenitors that had survived.

The V gene lost 0 bases and the J gene lost 5 bases, with 7 bases spanning the gap. The CDR3 has 13 amino acids. Looked up from germline, CDR1 is SEHNR and CDR2 is FQNEAQ (reference sequence). The material sequenced was PBMCs, taken before TCRalphabeta/CD19-depleted stem cell transplant. The chain links TRBV7-9 to TRBJ1-1; unclear D gene. The source of this sequence is a boy between 2 and 10 years old with acute lymphoblastic leukemia, due to receive a stem cell transplant. In DNA, the CDR3 is TGTGCCAGCAGCTTAGCGGAGGGAACTGAAGCTTTCTTT. It yields the protein CASSLAEGTEAFF.